The sequence of this T cell receptor (beta chain) was determined in a study of CD8+CD57+ T cells in acquired aplastic anemia. V lost 5 bases and J lost 0, with 14 bases in between. This CDR3 region has 16 residues. The V gene's germline CDR1 is SGHTA and CDR2 FQGNSA. Genomic DNA served as template for TCR beta VDJ and CDR3 profiling. TCRdb independently ran MiXCR on the reads; one entry per CDR3 protein. The sample records about 270,000 distinct CDR3 sequences, 55% to 60% being singletons. The receptor comes from a human donor with severe aplastic anemia or a healthy control (not recorded which). This chain uses TRBV7-2 with TRBJ2-4; possibly TRBD1 for D (5 bases). Sequencing input: sorted CD4+, CD8+, or CD8+CD57+ T cells (not recorded which) from PBMCs. CDR3 nucleotides: TGTGCCAGCAGCCTAAGGGGAACTTTAGCCAAAAACATTCAGTACTTC. Translating it yields CASSLRGTLAKNIQYF.